The present T cell receptor beta chain was sequenced within a study of radiation and T cells in renal cell carcinoma (dated by TCRdb to about 2020). For the study in its entirety: A total of under 60 samples underwent TCR beta sequencing, made up of about 26 tumors and roughly 27 peripheral blood samples. The last blood draw happened 4 weeks after radiation, timed to coincide with nephrectomy. Across all 50 or so samples, 4 million or so unique CDR3 nucleotide sequences encoding about 2.7 million unique CDR3 amino acid sequences were identified.

TCR beta libraries were generated from genomic DNA with the immunoSEQ kit, following the manufacturer's recommendations. To prepare libraries, a first multiplex PCR with proprietary primers was run, followed by a second PCR that added unique barcodes, and a bead cleanup was done after each round. A positive control reaction and a negative control reaction, both provided in the kit, were run with every batch of samples. The final libraries were assessed on an Agilent 4200 TapeStation D1000 ScreenTape, pooled by volume, and quantified by qPCR. An Illumina NextSeq500 fitted with a MidOutput 150-cycle cartridge performed the sequencing, running 156 Read1 cycles and 15 Index1 cycles with the kit's custom primers. The pooled library was loaded at approximately 0.99 pM, and about 21% PhiX control was spiked in. Under the source paper's analysis protocol: The vendor-processed data were analyzed in R, and a clonotype was defined as all T cells that share the same CDR3 nucleotide sequence. In the clone abundance analyses, frequencies were normalized to the 10,000 most abundant clones in each sample. Public T cell clones, which averaged fewer than five per sample, were excluded before analysis. An abundance difference of at least 32-fold between compartments was the criterion for calling clonotypes tumor-enriched or baseline blood-enriched. A beta-binomial differential abundance model was applied to find clonotypes that expanded or contracted between blood time points. Similarity between tumor and blood repertoires was quantified using the Baroni-Urbani and Buser coefficient, and groups were compared with two-tailed Wilcoxon tests in R. TCRdb's version of the immuneACCESS table is confined to in-frame rearrangements and falls short of the full clone set. An unresolved V gene accounts for under half of the shortfall where checked; the remainder is of unknown origin. V, J and clone size reflect that table, while D and trimming were determined from the DNA. Across this sample there are over 90,000 clones, with around 84% seen only once. The top ten clones comprise around 7.9% of the sample.

CDR3 length: 18 amino acids, cysteine to phenylalanine. Just the 54-base CDR3 DNA is kept, in frame starting at base 1. From a lookup of the germline V gene, CDR1 and CDR2 are SGHDT and YYEEEE. V is cut by 4 bases and J by 0 bases, and the space between the germline ends is 20 bases. The time point label on this specimen signifies: blood 4 weeks post-SBRT, at nephrectomy. Per the publication, the treatment or condition label means: 15 Gy SBRT to primary tumor, nephrectomy 4 weeks later. The samples were drawn from a clinical trial, where primary renal cell carcinomas were treated with 15 Gy of stereotactic body radiation therapy and then removed by nephrectomy 4 weeks afterward. Serial peripheral blood from radiation-treated patients was sampled at baseline, 2 weeks and 4 weeks after SBRT to track tumor-enriched clonotypes. All patients had renal cell carcinoma with clear cell pathology. Genomic DNA for TCR sequencing was prepared using the QIAamp DNA Blood Mini Kit (Qiagen). The analyses included just those samples that passed every quality control check.

Points on this clone: Its specific antigen is unknown. Within one base of it there is no much larger clone, and no base qualities were kept.

The study at large found these results: An increase in top tumor clonotypes in blood was observed from baseline to 2 weeks post-radiation, followed by contraction by 4 weeks, which was taken to suggest transient expansion of tumor-resident clones. Because the trial had a single-armed design, the trial could not examine how radiation dose or scheduling affected the TCR repertoire. Blood repertoire dynamics were not followed beyond 4 weeks after treatment. Because pretreatment tumor biopsies were not available, the study could not determine whether clonotypes were already present within the tumor at baseline.

The input for sequencing was blood, taken from a patient whose treatment included radiotherapy and nephrectomy. Rearrangement joined TRBV5-6 to TRBJ2-4; the D gene is perhaps TRBD1, from 5 matching bases. This clonotype was sampled from a man in his sixties with renal cell carcinoma. The DNA sequence is as follows: TGTGCCAGCAGCAGGGGTCTATCTATGGGGTTAGCCAAAAACATTCAGTACTTC. It translates as CASSRGLSMGLAKNIQYF.